Shown below are 7 T cell receptor beta chains from a single sample sequenced in a study of response to subunit inactivated influenza vaccine. One entry per CDR3 protein, called by TCRdb with MiXCR from the RT-PCR reads. The sample carries a few hundred thousand distinct CDR3 sequences, around 15% recorded once. This specimen was PBMCs from blood, taken 11 to 12 days after vaccination. All receptors come from a man in his forties or fifties who received an inactivated influenza vaccine.

CDR3 DNA: TGTGCCAGCAGCGACCTTTCAGGGGGCGCGAAAGCTTTCTTT. Translating it yields CASSDLSGGAKAFF. V usage is TRBV9 and J usage is TRBJ1-1; 8 positions match TRBD1. The CDR3 length is 14 residues. The germline CDR1 and CDR2 sequences are SGDLS and YYNGEE. J was trimmed by 9 bases and V by 3 bases; bases with no gene match: 10. Variable domain in full (rest from reference TRBV9 and TRBJ1-1): DSGVTQTPKHLITATGQRVTLRCSPRSGDLSVYWYQQSLDQGLQFLIQYYNGEERAKGNILERFSAQQFPDLHSELNLSSLELGDSALYFCASSDLSGGAKAFFGQGTRLTVV.

This clonotype has a handful of counts. The chain recombines TRBV7-2 with TRBJ2-2, with a possible D match to TRBD1 (6 bases). The ends were cut back, 8 bases at V and 0 bases at J, with 16 bases in the middle. CDR3 size: 16 residues. CDR1 SGHTA and CDR2 FQGNSA come from the germline V gene. CDR3 coding DNA: TGTGCCAGCCCCCCCAGGGGAGCTTCGAACACCGGGGAGCTGTTTTTT. Amino acids: CASPPRGASNTGELFF.

Only a few counts were recorded for this clonotype. The chain uses TRBV5-1 and TRBJ1-3; 9 bases are a match to TRBD1. Germline assignment: CDR1 SGHRS and CDR2 YFSETQ. There are 13 residues in the CDR3. The V gene end was trimmed by 8 bases and the J gene end by 2 bases; junction bases not matched to a gene: 2. This CDR3 is CASGTGPGNTIYF. The CDR3 nucleotides read TGCGCCAGTGGGACAGGGCCTGGAAACACCATATATTTT.

The gene calls are TRBV3-1 and TRBJ2-1, with TRBD2 matching 8 bases. CDR3 length: 16 amino acids. The V gene's germline CDR1 is LGHDT and CDR2 YNNKEL (reference sequence). V shed 1 base and J 6 bases; nucleotides not matched to a gene: 8. Here the CDR3 DNA reads TGTGCCAGCAGCCAAGTCCCACGGGGGGGCCTCAATGAGCAGTTCTTC. It translates to CASSQVPRGGLNEQFF.

The V gene is TRBV5-6, the J gene TRBJ2-5, with 11 bases matching TRBD2. CDR3 length equals 19 residues. With 4 bases clipped from V and 1 base from J, the junction kept 15 bases outside the gene matches. Germline lookup yields CDR1 SGHDT and CDR2 YYEEEE. The CDR3 DNA reads TGTGCCAGCAGCCCCGAAGGGACTAGCGGAGTGGTGGGCCAAGAGACCCAGTACTTC. Protein: CASSPEGTSGVVGQETQYF.

There are a few counts of this clonotype. The chain recombines TRBV7-9 with TRBJ2-7; the D gene is possibly TRBD1 (6 bases). Per germline, CDR1 SEHNR and CDR2 FQNEAQ (reference sequence). Trimming left V 1 base short and J 5 bases short, with 18 bases between. This CDR3 contains 16 residues. This chain's CDR3 is CASSLGSRGAVDEQYF. CDR3 nucleotides: TGTGCCAGCAGCTTAGGAAGCAGGGGAGCCGTTGACGAGCAGTACTTC.

V and J are TRBV15 and TRBJ2-5; 12 positions agree with TRBD2. J was trimmed by 7 bases and V by 5 bases; bases with no gene match: 20. Germline CDR1 and CDR2: LNHNV and YYDKDF (reference sequence). This CDR3 spans 19 amino acids. The CDR3 is CATSGWASGRALVEVTQYF. DNA of the CDR3: TGTGCCACCAGCGGATGGGCTAGCGGGAGGGCCCTTGTCGAGGTGACCCAGTACTTC.